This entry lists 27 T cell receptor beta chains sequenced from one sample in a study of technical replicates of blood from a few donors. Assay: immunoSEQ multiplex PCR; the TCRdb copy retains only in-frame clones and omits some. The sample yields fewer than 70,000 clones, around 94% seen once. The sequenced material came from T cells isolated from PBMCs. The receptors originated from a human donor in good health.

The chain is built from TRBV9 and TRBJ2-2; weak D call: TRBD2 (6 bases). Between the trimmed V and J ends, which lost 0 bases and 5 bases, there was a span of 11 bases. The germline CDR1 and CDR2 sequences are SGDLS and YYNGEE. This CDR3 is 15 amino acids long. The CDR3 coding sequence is TGTGCCAGCAGCGTAGGGACTACCGAAACCGGGGAGCTGTTTTTT. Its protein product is CASSVGTTETGELFF.

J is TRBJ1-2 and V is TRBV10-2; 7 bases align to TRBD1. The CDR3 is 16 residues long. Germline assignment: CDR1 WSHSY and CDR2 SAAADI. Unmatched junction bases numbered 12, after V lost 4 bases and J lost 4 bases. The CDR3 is CASSGYGQVGPYGYTF. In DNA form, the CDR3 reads TGCGCCAGCAGTGGGTACGGACAGGTTGGCCCCTATGGCTACACCTTC.

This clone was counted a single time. CDR3 nucleotides: TGTGCCAGCAGCCCGGTGCGGGAGCTCGGAATCTACGCAGATACGCAGTATTTT. As protein: CASSPVRELGIYADTQYF. The V gene is TRBV14, the J gene TRBJ2-3, with 7 positions matching TRBD2. Trimming at V came to 4 bases and at J to 4 bases, leaving 17 bases not matched to a gene. CDR3 length: 18 residues. Germline CDR1 and CDR2: SGHDN and FVKESK.

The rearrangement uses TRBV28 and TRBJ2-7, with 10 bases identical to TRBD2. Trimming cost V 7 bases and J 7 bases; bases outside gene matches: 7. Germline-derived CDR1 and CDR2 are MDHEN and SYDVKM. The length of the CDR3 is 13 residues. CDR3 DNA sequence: TGTGCCAGCACGACTAGCGGGCTACGTGAGCAGTACTTC. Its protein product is CASTTSGLREQYF. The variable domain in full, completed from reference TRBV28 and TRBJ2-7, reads DVKVTQSSRYLVKRTGEKVFLECVQDMDHENMFWYRQDPGLGLRLIYFSYDVKMKEKGDIPEGYSVSREKKERFSLILESASTNQTSMYLCASTTSGLREQYFGPGTRLTVT.

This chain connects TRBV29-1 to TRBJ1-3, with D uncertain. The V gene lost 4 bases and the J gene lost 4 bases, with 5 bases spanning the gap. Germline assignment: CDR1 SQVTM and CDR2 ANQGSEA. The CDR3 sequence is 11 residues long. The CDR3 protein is CSVVIGNTIYF. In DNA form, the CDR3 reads TGCAGCGTTGTAATAGGAAACACCATATATTTT.

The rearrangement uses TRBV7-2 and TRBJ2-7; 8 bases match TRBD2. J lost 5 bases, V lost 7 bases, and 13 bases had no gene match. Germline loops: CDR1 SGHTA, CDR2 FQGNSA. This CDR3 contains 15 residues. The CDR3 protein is CASIDPPGGEDEQYF. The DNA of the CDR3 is TGTGCCAGCATCGATCCACCGGGGGGGGAGGACGAGCAGTACTTC.

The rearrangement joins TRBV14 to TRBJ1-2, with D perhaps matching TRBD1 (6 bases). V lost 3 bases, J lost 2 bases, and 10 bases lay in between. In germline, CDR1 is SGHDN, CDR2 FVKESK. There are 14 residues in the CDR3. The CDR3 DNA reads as TGTGCCAGCAGCCACTCGGACAGAAACTATGGCTACACCTTC. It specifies CASSHSDRNYGYTF.

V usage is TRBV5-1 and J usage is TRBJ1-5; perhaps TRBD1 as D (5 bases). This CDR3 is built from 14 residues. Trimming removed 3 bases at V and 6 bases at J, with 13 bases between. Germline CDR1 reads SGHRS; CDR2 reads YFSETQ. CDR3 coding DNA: TGCGCCAGCAGCTCATCGGGGGAGGGTCAGCCCCAGCATTTT. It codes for CASSSSGEGQPQHF.

For the CDR3, the DNA is TGTGCCAGCAGTCCGGGGGACTTGGCTGGCGGAAACACCATATATTTT. It codes for CASSPGDLAGGNTIYF. The chain has TRBV28 and TRBJ1-3; weak D call: TRBD1 (5 bases). Germline CDR1 MDHEN, CDR2 SYDVKM. The V and J ends lost 5 bases and 4 bases respectively, with 18 bases between them. The length of the CDR3 is 16 residues.

This CDR3 is CASSPVGRGDEAFF. The CDR3, as DNA: TGTGCCAGCAGCCCAGTTGGGAGGGGGGATGAAGCTTTCTTT. The chain joins TRBV9 to TRBJ1-1, with a weak D call TRBD1 (6 bases). The V end lost 4 bases, the J end lost 7 bases, and 17 bases lay between the germline ends. Germline values: CDR1 SGDLS, CDR2 YYNGEE. The CDR3 runs to 14 residues. Supplemented by reference TRBV9 and TRBJ1-1, the full variable domain reads DSGVTQTPKHLITATGQRVTLRCSPRSGDLSVYWYQQSLDQGLQFLIQYYNGEERAKGNILERFSAQQFPDLHSELNLSSLELGDSALYFCASSPVGRGDEAFFGQGTRLTVV.

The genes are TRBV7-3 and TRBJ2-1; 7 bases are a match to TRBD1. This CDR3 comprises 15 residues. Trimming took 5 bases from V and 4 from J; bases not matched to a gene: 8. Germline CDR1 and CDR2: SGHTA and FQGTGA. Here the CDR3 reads CASSPLGQMYNEQFF. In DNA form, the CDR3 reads TGTGCCAGCAGCCCACTGGGACAGATGTACAATGAGCAGTTCTTC.

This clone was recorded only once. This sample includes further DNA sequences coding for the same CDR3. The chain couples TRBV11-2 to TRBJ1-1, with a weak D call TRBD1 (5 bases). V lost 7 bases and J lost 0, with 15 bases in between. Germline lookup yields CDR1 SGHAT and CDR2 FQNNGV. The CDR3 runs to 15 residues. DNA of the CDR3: TGTGCCAGCAAAGGATTGGACATCATGAACACTGAAGCTTTCTTT. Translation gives CASKGLDIMNTEAFF.

The CDR3 loop is CASSPSTTRTDTQYF. DNA of the CDR3: TGCGCCAGCAGCCCCTCAACTACTCGCACAGATACGCAGTATTTT. This chain uses TRBV5-1 with TRBJ2-3; D is uncertain. Germline values: CDR1 SGHRS, CDR2 YFSETQ. This CDR3 region has 15 residues. Trimming cost V 4 bases and J 1 base, with 13 bases left between them.

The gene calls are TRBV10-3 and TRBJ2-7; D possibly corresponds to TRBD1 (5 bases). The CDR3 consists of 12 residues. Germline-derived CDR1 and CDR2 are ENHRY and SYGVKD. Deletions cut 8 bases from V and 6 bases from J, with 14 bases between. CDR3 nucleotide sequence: TGTGCCATCTACGACGTTGGGGCCGAGCAGTACTTC. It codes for CAIYDVGAEQYF.

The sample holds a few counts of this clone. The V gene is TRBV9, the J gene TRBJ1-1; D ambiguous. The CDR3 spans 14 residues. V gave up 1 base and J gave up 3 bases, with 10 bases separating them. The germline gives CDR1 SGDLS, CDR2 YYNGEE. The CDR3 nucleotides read TGTGCCAGCAGCGTACAGGTGTCAGACACTGAAGCTTTCTTT. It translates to CASSVQVSDTEAFF.

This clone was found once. The CDR3 DNA is TGCGCCAGCAACCCAGGGGGATACGAGCAGTACTTC. Translated: CASNPGGYEQYF. V usage is TRBV10-1 and J usage is TRBJ2-7; 7 bases are a match to TRBD1. With 7 bases clipped from V and 4 bases from J, the junction kept 4 bases outside the gene matches. CDR3 length equals 12 residues. Germline lookup yields CDR1 WNHNN and CDR2 SYGVQD (reference sequence).

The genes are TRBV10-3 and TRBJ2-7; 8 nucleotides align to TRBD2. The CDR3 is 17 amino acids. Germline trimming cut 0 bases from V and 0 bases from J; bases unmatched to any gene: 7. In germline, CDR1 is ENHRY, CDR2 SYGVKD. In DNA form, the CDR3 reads TGTGCCATCAGTGAGTCCTTAGCGGGGCCTGCCTCCTACGAGCAGTACTTC. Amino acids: CAISESLAGPASYEQYF.

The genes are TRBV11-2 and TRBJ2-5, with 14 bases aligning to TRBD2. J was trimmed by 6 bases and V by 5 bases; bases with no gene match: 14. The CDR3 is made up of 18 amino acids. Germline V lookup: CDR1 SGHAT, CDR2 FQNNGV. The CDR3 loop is CASSTRGLAGVGEQTQYF. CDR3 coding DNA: TGTGCCAGCAGCACCCGGGGACTAGCGGGAGTAGGGGAACAGACCCAGTACTTC.

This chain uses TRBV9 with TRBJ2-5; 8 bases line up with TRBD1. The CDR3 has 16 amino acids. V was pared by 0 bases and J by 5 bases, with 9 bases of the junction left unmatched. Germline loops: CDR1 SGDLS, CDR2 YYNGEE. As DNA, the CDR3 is TGTGCCAGCAGCGTAGAAGGCAGGGGGCCGTGGGAGACCCAGTACTTC. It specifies CASSVEGRGPWETQYF.

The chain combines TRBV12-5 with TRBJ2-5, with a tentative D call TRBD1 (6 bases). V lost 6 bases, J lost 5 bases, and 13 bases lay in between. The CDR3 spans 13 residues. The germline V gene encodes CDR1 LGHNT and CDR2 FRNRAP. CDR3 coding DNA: TGTGCTAGTGGGGCAGGGGCAGGGGAGACCCAGTACTTC. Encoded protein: CASGAGAGETQYF. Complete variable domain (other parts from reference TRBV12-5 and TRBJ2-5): DARVTQTPRHKVTEMGQEVTMRCQPILGHNTVFWYRQTMMQGLELLAYFRNRAPLDDSGMPKDRFSAEMPDATLATLKIQPSEPRDSAVYFCASGAGAGETQYFGPGTRLLVL.

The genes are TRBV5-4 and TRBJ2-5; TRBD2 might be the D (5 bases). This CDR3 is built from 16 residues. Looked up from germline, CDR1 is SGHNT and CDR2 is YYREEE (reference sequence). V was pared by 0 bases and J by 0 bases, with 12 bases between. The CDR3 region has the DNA TGTGCCAGCAGCTTGGCCCGAGACTACGACCAAGAGACCCAGTACTTC. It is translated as CASSLARDYDQETQYF. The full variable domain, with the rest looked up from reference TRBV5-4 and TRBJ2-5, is ETGVTQSPTHLIKTRGQQVTLRCSSQSGHNTVSWYQQALGQGPQFIFQYYREEENGRGNFPPRFSGLQFPNYSSELNVNALELDDSALYLCASSLARDYDQETQYFGPGTRLLVL.

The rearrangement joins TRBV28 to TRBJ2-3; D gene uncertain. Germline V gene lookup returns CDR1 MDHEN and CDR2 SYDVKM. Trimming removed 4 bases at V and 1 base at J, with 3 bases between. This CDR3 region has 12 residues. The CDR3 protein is CASSSGTDTQYF. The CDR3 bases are TGTGCCAGCAGTTCCGGCACAGATACGCAGTATTTT.

Here the CDR3 reads CASSRPGQGFGEQYF. The CDR3 coding sequence is TGCGCCAGCAGCCGACCGGGACAGGGGTTTGGCGAGCAGTACTTC. This chain connects TRBV5-1 to TRBJ2-7; 10 bases are a match to TRBD1. CDR3 length: 15 amino acids. V shed 4 bases and J 6 bases; nucleotides not matched to a gene: 10. Germline-derived CDR1 and CDR2 are SGHRS and YFSETQ.

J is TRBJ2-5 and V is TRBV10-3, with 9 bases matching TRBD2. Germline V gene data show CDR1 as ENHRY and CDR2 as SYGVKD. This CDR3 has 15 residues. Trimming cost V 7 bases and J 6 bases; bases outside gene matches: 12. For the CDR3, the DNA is TGTGCCATCAACGGAGGGCGGGAGGGGCAGAAGACCCAGTACTTC. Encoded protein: CAINGGREGQKTQYF.

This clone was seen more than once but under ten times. CDR3 nucleotides: TGTGCCAGCAGTTCCGAACTCGAGCCCCCAGGGGGCCTTACGGTTTGGGGGCAGTACTTC. This codes for CASSSELEPPGGLTVWGQYF. The chain has TRBV28 and TRBJ2-7; TRBD1 matches 8 bases. V lost 4 bases, J lost 9 bases, and 29 bases stayed unmatched. Looked up from germline, CDR1 is MDHEN and CDR2 is SYDVKM. The CDR3 is 20 amino acids.

The CDR3 coding sequence is TGTGCCAGCAGTTTTAGGGGACAGAGCTACGAGCAGTACTTC. It translates to CASSFRGQSYEQYF. V and J are TRBV28 and TRBJ2-7; TRBD1 matches 7 bases. This CDR3 is 14 amino acids long. Germline V lookup: CDR1 MDHEN, CDR2 SYDVKM. V lost 3 bases, J lost 3 bases, and 5 bases stayed unmatched.

CDR3 in DNA: TGTGCCAGTAGTACAGGGTTTAATTCGGCCTACGAGCAGTACTTC. It yields the protein CASSTGFNSAYEQYF. The chain carries TRBV19 and TRBJ2-7, with a possible D match to TRBD1 (5 bases). The CDR3 sequence is 15 residues long. V was clipped by 4 bases and J by 2 bases, with 15 bases between them. Germline CDR1 is LNHDA and CDR2 is SQIVND (reference sequence).